These T cell receptor beta chains were read from a single sample in a study of cytomegalovirus exposure and HLA in healthy donors. Using immunoSEQ multiplex PCR, the repertoire was profiled, and TCRdb retains in-frame clones only, with some absent. The sample consists of 130,000 or so clones, around 78% of them appearing once. Sequenced input: PBMCs. The receptors shown here come from a woman in her thirties or forties in good health and CMV-seronegative. Each CDR3 is given with its conserved first and last residue. Each record gives: D gene, V gene, J gene, clone size, CDR3 protein, CDR3 DNA. The D gene is left open where the match is weak. Only part of the rows carry a size: once, few, many, or a class if the clone is expanded.

TRBD2	TRBV10-3	TRBJ2-1	-	CAIRPGLAGVINGYEQFF	TGTGCCATCAGACCGGGACTAGCGGGAGTTATTAACGGGTATGAGCAGTTCTTC
-	TRBV30	TRBJ2-1	-	CAWSLPSGPRQLNYNEQFF	TGTGCCTGGAGTCTTCCGAGTGGGCCAAGACAGCTTAACTACAATGAGCAGTTCTTC
-	TRBV19	TRBJ2-3	few	CASTNTDTQYF	TGTGCCAGTACCAACACAGATACGCAGTATTTT
-	TRBV7-9	TRBJ2-3	-	CASSSVFGGTYTDTQYF	TGTGCCAGCAGCTCAGTGTTTGGCGGGACTTACACAGATACGCAGTATTTT
TRBD2	TRBV5-5	TRBJ2-1	-	CASSLGQAGGGDEQFF	TGTGCCAGCAGCTTGGGCCAAGCGGGAGGTGGGGATGAGCAGTTCTTC
TRBD2	TRBV9	TRBJ2-7	-	CASSVGGTGSREQYF	TGTGCCAGCAGCGTGGGGGGGACGGGATCGAGAGAGCAGTACTTC
-	TRBV28	TRBJ2-7	-	CASSSHSNSEQYF	TGTGCCAGCAGTTCGCACAGCAACTCGGAGCAGTACTTC
TRBD1	TRBV10-3	TRBJ2-6	-	CAISDRQGSGANVLTF	TGTGCCATCAGTGACCGACAGGGCTCTGGGGCCAACGTCCTGACTTTC
TRBD2	TRBV27	TRBJ2-3	few	CASSPSLAGGTDTQYF	TGTGCCAGCAGCCCATCACTAGCGGGAGGAACAGATACGCAGTATTTT
-	TRBV5-1	TRBJ1-1	once	CASSSTMNTEAFF	TGCGCCAGCAGCTCGACAATGAACACTGAAGCTTTCTTT
-	TRBV28	TRBJ2-7	-	CASSLNPFGGVWVYEQYF	TGTGCCAGCAGTTTAAACCCCTTCGGGGGAGTCTGGGTCTACGAGCAGTACTTC
-	TRBV7-7	TRBJ2-3	-	CASSKRTACKPSTDTQYF	TGTGCTAGCAGCAAAAGGACAGCCTGCAAACCTAGCACAGATACGCAGTATTTT
-	TRBV4-2	TRBJ2-1	-	CASSQGPGAYNEQFF	TGTGCCAGCAGCCAAGGACCAGGGGCTTACAATGAGCAGTTCTTC
-	TRBV10-1	TRBJ1-1	-	CASSESRRRTEAFF	TGCGCCAGCAGTGAGTCGAGGAGACGGACAGAAGCTTTCTTT
-	TRBV9	TRBJ2-3	-	CASSVSGLTTDTQYF	TGTGCCAGCAGCGTCTCCGGACTTACGACAGATACGCAGTATTTT
-	TRBV5-6	TRBJ2-1	once	CASSRGSSYNEQFF	TGTGCCAGCAGCCGCGGTTCCTCCTACAATGAGCAGTTCTTC
TRBD1	TRBV2	TRBJ2-1	-	CASSKFAIVGTGGLYNEQFF	TGTGCCAGCAGTAAATTCGCGATCGTCGGGACAGGGGGGCTCTACAATGAGCAGTTCTTC
-	TRBV19	TRBJ2-7	once	CASSIGLNYEQYF	TGTGCCAGTAGTATCGGACTCAACTACGAGCAGTACTTC
-	TRBV7-6	TRBJ1-6	-	CASSPGQPNSPLHF	TGTGCCAGCAGCCCTGGACAGCCTAATTCACCCCTCCACTTT
-	TRBV7-8	TRBJ2-3	-	CASSGGISTDTQYF	TGTGCCAGCTCAGGGGGGATTAGCACAGATACGCAGTATTTT
-	TRBV7-9	TRBJ2-6	few	CSSSFLWSTGANVLTF	-
-	TRBV28	TRBJ1-1	-	CASIPRAPVNTEAFF	TGTGCCAGCATCCCCAGGGCGCCAGTGAACACTGAAGCTTTCTTT
TRBD2	TRBV15	TRBJ2-3	-	CATSRDAGGTDTQYF	TGTGCCACCAGCAGAGATGCGGGGGGCACAGATACGCAGTATTTT
-	TRBV28	TRBJ1-1	-	CASSFSRGLSAFF	TGTGCCAGCAGTTTTTCAAGGGGCCTGAGTGCTTTCTTT
-	TRBV7-9	TRBJ1-2	-	CASSLNPGRFGGYTF	TGTGCCAGCAGCTTAAATCCAGGGCGGTTCGGTGGCTACACCTTC
-	TRBV11-1	TRBJ2-1	-	CASSQGTNHNEQFF	TGTGCCAGCAGCCAGGGGACCAATCACAATGAGCAGTTCTTC
-	TRBV4-1	TRBJ1-5	-	CASSQTRGQSNQPQHF	TGCGCCAGCAGCCAGACTAGGGGTCAGAGCAATCAGCCCCAGCATTTT
TRBD1	TRBV28	TRBJ2-7	-	CASSFGTGGYEQYF	TGTGCCAGCAGTTTCGGGACAGGGGGCTACGAGCAGTACTTC
-	TRBV5-1	TRBJ1-2	once	CASSVGTVANYGYTF	TGCGCCAGCAGCGTAGGAACAGTAGCTAACTATGGCTACACCTTC
-	TRBV27	TRBJ1-1	-	CASSPVGEVTEAFF	TGTGCCAGCAGTCCAGTGGGGGAGGTCACTGAAGCTTTCTTT
-	TRBV11-2	TRBJ2-2	-	CASSSRGSGTVNTGELFF	TGTGCCAGCAGCTCGAGGGGCTCCGGGACTGTGAACACCGGGGAGCTGTTTTTT
-	TRBV27	TRBJ2-2	-	CASSPNTGELFF	TGTGCCAGCAGTCCTAACACCGGGGAGCTGTTTTTT
-	TRBV19	TRBJ2-3	-	CACGGSTDTQYF	TGTGCTTGCGGGGGCTCCACAGATACGCAGTATTTT
-	TRBV7-2	TRBJ1-2	-	CASSLGPNGGYTF	TGTGCCAGCAGCTTAGGCCCGAACGGTGGCTACACCTTC
TRBD2	TRBV28	TRBJ2-2	-	CASSSPWEREVPNTGELFF	TGTGCCAGCAGTTCACCCTGGGAGCGGGAGGTCCCGAACACCGGGGAGCTGTTTTTT
-	TRBV27	TRBJ2-1	-	CASSPRIAEYNEQFF	TGTGCCAGCAGTCCCCGGATAGCGGAGTACAATGAGCAGTTCTTC
TRBD2	TRBV29-1	TRBJ2-1	-	CSVESSGSLRFF	TGCAGCGTGGAGTCTAGCGGGAGTTTGCGGTTCTTC
-	TRBV6-4	TRBJ2-6	once	CASSDVGRSGANVLTF	TGTGCCAGCAGTGACGTAGGGAGGTCTGGGGCCAACGTCCTGACTTTC
-	TRBV11-2	TRBJ1-1	-	CASSLRGGGEAFF	TGTGCCAGCAGCTTACGAGGAGGAGGTGAAGCTTTCTTT
-	TRBV6-5	TRBJ2-2	-	CASSYGAGPTGELFF	TGTGCCAGCAGTTACGGTGCGGGGCCCACCGGGGAGCTGTTTTTT
-	TRBV28	TRBJ1-5	-	CASSFLQGAVQPQHF	TGTGCCAGCAGTTTTCTACAGGGAGCGGTTCAGCCCCAGCATTTT
TRBD1	TRBV7-9	TRBJ1-6	-	CASSPGTGAGSPLHF	TGTGCCAGCAGCCCCGGGACAGGGGCAGGGTCACCCCTCCACTTT
-	TRBV14	TRBJ2-3	few	CASSQDLSDTQYF	TGTGCCAGCAGCCAAGATCTCTCAGATACGCAGTATTTT
-	TRBV4-1	TRBJ1-3	-	CASSRNRALDTIYF	TGCGCCAGCAGCCGGAACAGGGCTTTAGACACCATATATTTT
TRBD2	TRBV9	TRBJ2-3	-	CASSVEGRATNTQYF	TGTGCCAGCAGCGTAGAGGGGAGGGCGACTAATACGCAGTATTTT
TRBD1	TRBV5-4	TRBJ2-5	once	CASSFMTGEETQYF	TGTGCCAGCAGCTTTATGACAGGGGAAGAGACCCAGTACTTC
-	TRBV5-1	TRBJ1-1	-	CASSLGQGFTEAFF	TGCGCCAGCAGCTTGGGGCAGGGTTTTACTGAAGCTTTCTTT
-	TRBV27	TRBJ2-7	-	CASSRRWGRYEQYF	TGTGCCAGCAGCCGCAGATGGGGGAGGTACGAGCAGTACTTC
TRBD1	TRBV2	TRBJ2-5	-	CASTLDRVASFQRETQYF	TGTGCCAGCACCCTGGACAGGGTAGCCTCTTTCCAACGAGAGACCCAGTACTTC